The 14 T cell receptor beta chains in this list originate from one sample, sequenced in a study of Graves' ophthalmopathy and Graves' hyperthyroidism. RNA transcripts were the template, and TCR beta CDR3 regions were amplified from them. The first-round RT-PCR employed HTBI primers together with the Qiagen OneStep RT-PCR kit. A multiplex PCR was then performed as the second round. Using its own MiXCR run on the multiplex PCR reads, TCRdb lists one record per CDR3 protein. The sample holds more than 300,000 distinct CDR3 sequences; over 15% are singletons and the top ten take around 6.6%. Source material: peripheral blood. Receptor source: a woman under 30 with stable Graves' hyperthyroidism.

This clonotype was seen repeatedly, ten times or more. This chain joins TRBV4-1 and TRBJ1-5; D perhaps matches TRBD1 (6 bases). Germline V gives CDR1 MGHRA, CDR2 YSYEKL. Deletions cut 4 bases from V and 2 bases from J, with 12 bases between. CDR3 size: 15 residues. This CDR3 is CASSRWEGGNQPQHF. CDR3 sequence (DNA): TGCGCCAGCAGCCGATGGGAGGGGGGCAATCAGCCCCAGCATTTT.

Many counts were recorded for this clonotype. The V call is TRBV7-2, the J call TRBJ2-6; D might be TRBD2 (6 bases). The CDR3 is 15 amino acids. Germline CDR1 reads SGHTA; CDR2 reads FQGNSA. V dropped 4 bases and J dropped 4 bases, with 11 bases sitting between them. In DNA, the CDR3 is TGTGCCAGCAGCTCGGGGGACTGGGGGGCCAACGTCCTGACTTTC. Translating gives CASSSGDWGANVLTF. The full variable domain, completed using reference TRBV7-2 and TRBJ2-6, is GAGVSQSPSNKVTEKGKDVELRCDPISGHTALYWYRQSLGQGLEFLIYFQGNSAPDKSGLPSDRFSAERTGGSVSTLTIQRTQQEDSAVYLCASSSGDWGANVLTFGAGSRLTVL.

The table lists this clonotype with many counts. The genes are TRBV10-3 and TRBJ2-7, with D perhaps being TRBD1 or TRBD2 (5 bases each). Germline V lookup: CDR1 ENHRY, CDR2 SYGVKD. V was trimmed by 10 bases and J by 4 bases, leaving 14 bases between them. This CDR3 has 12 residues. CDR3 amino acids: CATRDPLYEQYF. The CDR3, as DNA: TGTGCCACAAGGGACCCCCTGTACGAGCAGTACTTC.

V and J are TRBV6-7 and TRBJ2-2, with 12 bases that match TRBD2. TRBV6-7 is known as an ORF, though its function is uncertain. The CDR3 loop spans 18 amino acids. V shed 0 bases, J shed 3 bases, and the junction held 5 bases outside the gene matches. Written as DNA, the CDR3 is TGTGCCAGCAGTTACTCGAAACTAGCGGGGGGTCACACCGGGGAGCTGTTTTTT. Translation gives CASSYSKLAGGHTGELFF.

Ten or more counts support this clonotype. This chain uses TRBV11-2 with TRBJ1-6; 8 positions agree with TRBD1. The CDR3 runs 15 residues. The germline V gene encodes CDR1 SGHAT and CDR2 FQNNGV. V lost 4 bases and J lost 6; bases outside the gene matches: 5. The CDR3 DNA is TGTGCCAGCAGCTCTCAAGGACAGGGTAATTCACCCCTCCACTTT. Translating gives CASSSQGQGNSPLHF.

The sample holds many counts of this clonotype. The chain couples TRBV6-2 or TRBV6-3 to TRBJ1-5; 10 bases fit TRBD1. CDR3 length: 18 residues. Trimming removed 6 bases from V and 0 bases from J; junction bases left unmatched: 11. The germline CDR1 and CDR2 sequences are MNHEY and SVGEGT. The CDR3 sequence is CASRKLTGGLNSNQPQHF. CDR3 nucleotides: TGTGCCAGCAGAAAACTGACAGGGGGCCTTAATAGCAATCAGCCCCAGCATTTT.

There are many counts of this clonotype. This chain links TRBV12-3 or TRBV12-4 with TRBJ2-2; D gene uncertain. CDR3 size: 14 residues. Between the trimmed V and J ends, which lost 2 bases and 4 bases, there was a span of 8 bases. The DNA of the CDR3 is TGTGCCAGCAGTTTAAGAGGAGTCACCGGGGAGCTGTTTTTT. Translated, it gives CASSLRGVTGELFF.

This clonotype was observed many times. The J gene is TRBJ1-2, the V gene TRBV7-9; unclear D gene. The V gene lost 6 bases and the J gene lost 7 bases, with 18 bases spanning the gap. Germline V gene lookup returns CDR1 SEHNR and CDR2 FQNEAQ (reference sequence). The CDR3 contains 14 residues. This CDR3 reads CASSAPLLTSGYTF. In DNA, the CDR3 is TGTGCCAGCAGTGCTCCGCTATTAACGTCTGGCTACACCTTC.

This clonotype came up many times. The V gene is TRBV19, the J gene TRBJ2-2, with 7 nucleotides matching TRBD1. CDR3 length equals 15 residues. After removal of 7 bases from V and 5 bases from J, the junction contained 10 bases not matched to a gene. Germline-derived CDR1 and CDR2 are LNHDA and SQIVND (reference sequence). CDR3 sequence (DNA): TGTGCCAGTATCGGGGACAGCTTCTTAACCGGGGAGCTGTTTTTT. It specifies CASIGDSFLTGELFF.

This clonotype was detected ten times or more. This chain joins TRBV12-5 and TRBJ1-1; D remains unclear. The CDR3 sequence is 11 residues long. Germline V gene data show CDR1 as LGHNT and CDR2 as FRNRAP. CDR3 in amino acids: CASGQNTEAFF. In DNA form, the CDR3 reads TGTGCCAGCGGTCAGAACACTGAAGCTTTCTTT. Together with reference TRBV12-5 and TRBJ1-1, the CDR3 gives the full variable domain: DARVTQTPRHKVTEMGQEVTMRCQPILGHNTVFWYRQTMMQGLELLAYFRNRAPLDDSGMPKDRFSAEMPDATLATLKIQPSEPRDSAVYFCASGQNTEAFFGQGTRLTVV.

V is TRBV14 and J is TRBJ2-4, with 8 nucleotides matching TRBD2. The junction had 7 bases not matched to a gene; V was cut back by 9 bases and J by 6 bases. Germline CDR1 SGHDN, CDR2 FVKESK. This CDR3 spans 13 amino acids. The CDR3 DNA reads TGTGCCAGTGCGGGGGGTCTTATAAACATTCAGTACTTC. Translated: CASAGGLINIQYF.

In regard to this clonotype: A read error may be the cause here, since a much bigger clone is one base away. The V call is TRBV7-8, the J call TRBJ2-3; D is uncertain. The CDR3 contains 16 residues. Germline CDR1 reads SGHVS; CDR2 reads FQNEAQ. V was shortened by 7 bases and J by 1 base, with 18 bases between the two germline ends. The CDR3, as DNA: TGTGCCAGCATGGGGTTACTACACTTCGGCACAGATACGCAGTATTTT. Amino acids: CASMGLLHFGTDTQYF.

This clonotype appeared many times. V usage is TRBV10-3 and J usage is TRBJ1-6, with a weak D call TRBD1 (5 bases). The germline V gene encodes CDR1 ENHRY and CDR2 SYGVKD. V gave up 4 bases and J gave up 3 bases, with 10 bases separating them. This CDR3 region has 15 residues. The CDR3 DNA reads as TGTGCCATCAGTGCAGGGATCTACTATAATTCACCCCTCCACTTT. Amino acids: CAISAGIYYNSPLHF.

This clonotype was observed at least ten times. The rearrangement links TRBV6-2 or TRBV6-3 to TRBJ2-7; TRBD1 matches 9 bases. Germline V lookup: CDR1 MNHEY, CDR2 SVGEGT. Trimming at V came to 4 bases and at J to 7 bases, leaving 11 bases not matched to a gene. There are 15 residues in the CDR3. The CDR3 here is CASSSPGTGLEEQYF. As DNA, the CDR3 is TGTGCCAGCAGTTCCCCCGGGACAGGGTTGGAGGAGCAGTACTTC.